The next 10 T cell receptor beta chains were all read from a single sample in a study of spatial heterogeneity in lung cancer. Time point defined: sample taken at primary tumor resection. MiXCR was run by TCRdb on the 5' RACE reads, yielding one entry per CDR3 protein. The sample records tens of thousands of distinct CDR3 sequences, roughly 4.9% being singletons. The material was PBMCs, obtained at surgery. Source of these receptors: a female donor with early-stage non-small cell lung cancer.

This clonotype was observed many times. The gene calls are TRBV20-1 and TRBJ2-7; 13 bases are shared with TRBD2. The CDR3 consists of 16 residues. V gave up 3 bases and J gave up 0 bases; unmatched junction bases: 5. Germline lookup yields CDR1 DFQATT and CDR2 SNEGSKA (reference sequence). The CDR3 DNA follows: TGCAGTGCTAGGGGGACTAGCGGGGACAGCTCCTACGAGCAGTACTTC. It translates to CSARGTSGDSSYEQYF.

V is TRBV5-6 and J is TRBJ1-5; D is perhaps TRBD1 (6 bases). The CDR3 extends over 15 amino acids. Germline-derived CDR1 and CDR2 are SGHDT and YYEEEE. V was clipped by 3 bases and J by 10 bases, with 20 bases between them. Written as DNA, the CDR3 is TGTGCCAGCAGCTCCCAGGGGCGCACTCTATCCCCCCAGCATTTT. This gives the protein CASSSQGRTLSPQHF.

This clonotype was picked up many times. CDR3 sequence (DNA): TGTGCCAGCCTCACACCCCGACTAGCGGGGGGCACAGATACGCAGTATTTT. Translated: CASLTPRLAGGTDTQYF. The J gene is TRBJ2-3, the V gene TRBV9; 12 nucleotides match TRBD2. The CDR3 length is 17 residues. Germline-derived CDR1 and CDR2 are SGDLS and YYNGEE. The ends lost 7 bases at V and 1 base at J; junction bases unmatched: 10.

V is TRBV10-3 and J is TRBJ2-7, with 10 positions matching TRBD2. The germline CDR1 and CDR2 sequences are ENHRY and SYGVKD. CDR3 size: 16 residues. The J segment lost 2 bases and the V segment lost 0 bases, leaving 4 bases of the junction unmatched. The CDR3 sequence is CAISESIGLAAYEQYF. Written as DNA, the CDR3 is TGTGCCATCAGTGAGTCGATTGGACTAGCGGCCTACGAGCAGTACTTC.

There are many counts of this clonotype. In nucleotides, the CDR3 is TGTGCCAGCAGCTTAGGTCTACGGTTCGGCGAGCAGTACTTC. It specifies CASSLGLRFGEQYF. The chain is built from TRBV11-2 and TRBJ2-7; D is uncertain. The ends were cut back, 1 base at V and 6 bases at J, with 13 bases in the middle. Germline loops: CDR1 SGHAT, CDR2 FQNNGV. The CDR3 is made up of 14 amino acids.

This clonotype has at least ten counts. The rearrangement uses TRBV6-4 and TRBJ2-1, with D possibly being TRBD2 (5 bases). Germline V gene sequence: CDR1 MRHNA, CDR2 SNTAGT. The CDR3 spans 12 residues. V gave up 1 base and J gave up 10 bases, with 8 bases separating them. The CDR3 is CASSDWRGEQFF. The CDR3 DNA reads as TGTGCCAGCAGTGACTGGAGAGGGGAGCAGTTCTTC.

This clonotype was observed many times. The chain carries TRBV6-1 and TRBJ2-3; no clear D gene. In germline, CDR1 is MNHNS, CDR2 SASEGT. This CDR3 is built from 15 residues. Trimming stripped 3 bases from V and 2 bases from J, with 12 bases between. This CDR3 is CASSDNRAFTDTQYF. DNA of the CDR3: TGTGCCAGCAGTGATAATAGGGCCTTCACAGATACGCAGTATTTT.

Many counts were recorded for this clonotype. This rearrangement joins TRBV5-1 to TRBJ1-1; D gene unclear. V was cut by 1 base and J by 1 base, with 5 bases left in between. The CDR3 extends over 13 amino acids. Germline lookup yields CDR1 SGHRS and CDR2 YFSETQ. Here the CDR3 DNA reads TGCGCCAGCAGCTTGCTCGGGAACACTGAAGCTTTCTTT. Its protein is CASSLLGNTEAFF.

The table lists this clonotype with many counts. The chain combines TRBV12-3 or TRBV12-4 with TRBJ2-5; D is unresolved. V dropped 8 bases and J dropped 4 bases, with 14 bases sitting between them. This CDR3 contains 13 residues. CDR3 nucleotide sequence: TGTGCCAGCGCTAAAATAGGCGCAGAGACCCAGTACTTC. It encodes CASAKIGAETQYF.

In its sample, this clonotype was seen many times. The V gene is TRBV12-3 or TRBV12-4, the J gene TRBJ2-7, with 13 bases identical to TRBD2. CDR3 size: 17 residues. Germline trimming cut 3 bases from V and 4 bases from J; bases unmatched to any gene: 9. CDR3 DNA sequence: TGTGCCAGCAGTTTTAGCCGAGGACTAGCGGGGGCTTACGAGCAGTACTTC. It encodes CASSFSRGLAGAYEQYF.